One and the same sample provided the 20 T cell receptor beta chains below, sequenced in a study of T cell changes during pregnancy in multiple sclerosis. Clones were sequenced by immunoSEQ multiplex PCR, and TCRdb holds only the in-frame ones, with some missing. The sample records 99,000 or so clones, about 93% being singletons. The sequences come from peripheral blood, collected after pregnancy. These receptors all stem from a female donor with multiple sclerosis, enrolled in a pregnancy study.

The chain is built from TRBV29-1 and TRBJ1-2, with TRBD1 identical over 7 bases. The junction had 16 bases not matched to a gene; V was cut back by 6 bases and J by 9 bases. The germline CDR1 and CDR2 sequences are SQVTM and ANQGSEA. This CDR3 is built from 14 residues. CDR3 amino acids: CSVSSVGQVSRYTF. The CDR3 DNA reads TGCAGCGTGTCCTCCGTAGGACAGGTGTCGCGCTACACCTTC.

Comments on this clone: The same CDR3 can be traced to other DNA sequences in this sample. The chain recombines TRBV28 with TRBJ2-7; D ambiguous. Germline CDR1 and CDR2: MDHEN and SYDVKM. The V end lost 3 bases, the J end lost 0 bases, and 12 bases lay between the germline ends. The CDR3 consists of 15 residues. This CDR3 reads CASSFRGALSYEQYF. As DNA, the CDR3 is TGTGCCAGCAGTTTCCGCGGTGCACTCTCCTACGAGCAGTACTTC.

In this sample, this clone turned up a few times. The chain has TRBV6-1 and TRBJ1-2, with D tentatively TRBD1 (5 bases). The CDR3 spans 11 residues. The germline gives CDR1 MNHNS, CDR2 SASEGT. The germline V and J ends were trimmed by 8 bases and 7 bases, with 11 bases remaining between them. The CDR3: CASGHYGGYTF. In DNA, the CDR3 is TGTGCCAGCGGACACTACGGTGGCTACACCTTC.

The chain employs TRBV30 and TRBJ1-2; D is unresolved. The ends were cut back, 3 bases at V and 6 bases at J, with 5 bases in the middle. CDR3 length equals 10 residues. Germline V gene data show CDR1 as GTSNPN and CDR2 as SVGIG (reference sequence). Here the CDR3 DNA reads TGTGCCTGGAGGAGGAATGGCTACACCTTC. As protein: CAWRRNGYTF.

The rearrangement uses TRBV30 and TRBJ2-5; 9 nucleotides line up with TRBD2. Germline CDR1 reads GTSNPN; CDR2 reads SVGIG (reference sequence). The CDR3 has 14 residues. Losses at the gene ends were 2 bases for V and 2 bases for J; bases not matched to a gene: 3. The CDR3 region has the DNA TGTGCCTGGAGTCTAGCGGGACGACAAGAGACCCAGTACTTC. Amino acid sequence: CAWSLAGRQETQYF.

The chain carries TRBV4-3 and TRBJ2-7; 13 bases agree with TRBD2. The CDR3 extends over 17 amino acids. CDR1 is LGHNA and CDR2 is YSLEER in the germline V gene. J gave up 0 bases and V 0 bases, and 2 bases lay outside the gene matches. The DNA of the CDR3 is TGCGCCAGCAGCCAAGAACTAGCGGGGGGGAGCTCCTACGAGCAGTACTTC. It yields the protein CASSQELAGGSSYEQYF.

About this clone itself: The sample holds other DNA sequences that translate to the same CDR3. The CDR3 protein is CASRTGGGGYTF. In DNA form, the CDR3 reads TGTGCCAGCAGGACAGGGGGTGGTGGCTACACCTTC. This rearrangement joins TRBV2 to TRBJ1-2; 9 bases agree with TRBD1. Looked up from germline, CDR1 is SNHLY and CDR2 is FYNNEI. The CDR3 totals 12 residues. V lost 6 bases, J lost 7 bases, and 3 bases stayed unmatched.

The chain is built from TRBV6-6 and TRBJ2-7; TRBD1 matches at 7 bases. The CDR3 loop spans 12 amino acids. Germline assignment: CDR1 MNHNY and CDR2 SVGAGI (reference sequence). J was trimmed by 3 bases and V by 9 bases; bases with no gene match: 5. Here the CDR3 DNA reads TGTGCCAGTCGGACAGGAAACTACGAGCAGTACTTC. It yields the protein CASRTGNYEQYF.

The chain recombines TRBV6-5 with TRBJ2-1; tentatively, D is TRBD2 (5 bases). V lost 5 bases and J 0 bases, leaving 8 bases between the germline ends. The CDR3 totals 14 residues. Germline V gene data show CDR1 as MNHEY and CDR2 as SVGAGI. The CDR3 here is CASSKSGSYNEQFF. CDR3 DNA: TGTGCCAGCAGTAAGAGCGGCTCCTACAATGAGCAGTTCTTC.

V usage is TRBV4-1 and J usage is TRBJ2-7, with D perhaps TRBD1 (6 bases). In germline, CDR1 is MGHRA, CDR2 YSYEKL. Deletions cut 3 bases from V and 0 bases from J, with 6 bases between. This CDR3 has 13 residues. CDR3 DNA sequence: TGCGCCAGCAGCCAGGACAGCTCCTACGAGCAGTACTTC. Amino acid sequence: CASSQDSSYEQYF.

J is TRBJ1-1 and V is TRBV27, with D maybe TRBD1 (6 bases). Germline values: CDR1 MNHEY, CDR2 SMNVEV (reference sequence). Trimming removed 8 bases from V and 4 bases from J, with 17 bases in between. There are 14 residues in the CDR3. CDR3 bases: TGTGCCAGCCTCGGGGGCGGGGGCGTCACTGAAGCTTTCTTT. Its translation is CASLGGGGVTEAFF.

The V call is TRBV7-9, the J call TRBJ2-2, with TRBD1 matching 7 bases. Per germline, CDR1 SEHNR and CDR2 FQNEAQ (reference sequence). This CDR3 has 15 amino acids. Trimming cost V 5 bases and J 0 bases; bases outside gene matches: 3. This chain's CDR3 is CASSPDRANTGELFF. CDR3 in DNA: TGTGCCAGCAGCCCTGACAGGGCGAACACCGGGGAGCTGTTTTTT.

The V gene is TRBV18, the J gene TRBJ1-5; D is unclear. Germline assignment: CDR1 KGHSH and CDR2 LQKENI. This CDR3 is built from 15 residues. Trimming left V 4 bases short and J 11 bases short, with 21 bases between. The CDR3 sequence is CASSHISGNSIAQHF. The CDR3 DNA sequence: TGTGCCAGCTCACATATCAGCGGGAACTCGATCGCCCAGCATTTT.

The V gene is TRBV6-5, the J gene TRBJ1-4, with TRBD1 matching over 7 bases. The V gene end was trimmed by 9 bases and the J gene end by 7 bases; junction bases not matched to a gene: 8. In germline, CDR1 is MNHEY, CDR2 SVGAGI. The CDR3 has 13 amino acids. The CDR3 DNA reads as TGTGCCAGTCCGACAGGGCAGTTTGAAAAACTGTTTTTT. Translated: CASPTGQFEKLFF.

This chain joins TRBV4-1 and TRBJ2-7, with D possibly TRBD2 on 6 matching bases. V lost 1 base to trimming and J lost 0 bases, with 16 bases between them. The CDR3 loop spans 17 amino acids. From germline, CDR1 is MGHRA and CDR2 YSYEKL. The CDR3 spells CASSQGISGDFSYEQYF. CDR3 nucleotide sequence: TGCGCCAGCAGCCAAGGCATTAGCGGAGACTTCTCCTACGAGCAGTACTTC.

This chain links TRBV12-5 with TRBJ2-7; TRBD1 agrees at 8 bases. The CDR3 has 12 amino acids. Germline trimming cut 6 bases from V and 5 bases from J; bases unmatched to any gene: 3. CDR1 is LGHNT and CDR2 is FRNRAP in the germline V gene. The DNA for the CDR3 is TGTGCTAGTGGCTGGACAGGGAACGAGCAGTACTTC. Translation: CASGWTGNEQYF.

This sequence joins TRBV6-1 and TRBJ2-1; D call uncertain. V lost 2 bases to trimming and J lost 15 bases, with 20 bases between them. This CDR3 has 14 amino acids. Germline CDR1 and CDR2: MNHNS and SASEGT. The CDR3 loop is CASSERTAAMSRFF. The CDR3 nucleotides read TGTGCCAGCAGTGAAAGAACAGCCGCAATGAGCAGGTTCTTC.

This chain connects TRBV5-1 to TRBJ2-7, with 11 bases that match TRBD2. The ends lost 7 bases at V and 0 bases at J; junction bases unmatched: 6. CDR1 is SGHRS and CDR2 is YFSETQ in the germline V gene. The CDR3 spans 15 residues. The DNA of the CDR3 is TGCGCCAGCGGCCCCGGGACTAGCGGCTCCTACGAGCAGTACTTC. It is translated as CASGPGTSGSYEQYF.

This clone was recorded once. The chain carries TRBV14 and TRBJ1-1; D possibly corresponds to TRBD1 (6 bases). The CDR3 spans 16 residues. Trimming removed 5 bases from V and 0 bases from J, with 16 bases in between. CDR1 and CDR2 from the germline V gene are SGHDN and FVKESK. The CDR3 coding sequence is TGTGCCAGCAGCTTCGACAGGTCCCAAATGAACACTGAAGCTTTCTTT. It specifies CASSFDRSQMNTEAFF.

The chain is built from TRBV6-1 and TRBJ1-2; TRBD1 agrees at 9 bases. V was clipped by 5 bases and J by 6 bases; unmatched bases: 4. This CDR3 is 13 amino acids long. Germline V gene data show CDR1 as MNHNS and CDR2 as SASEGT. DNA of the CDR3: TGTGCCAGCAGTTGGGACAGGGAGAATGGCTACACCTTC. Translating gives CASSWDRENGYTF.